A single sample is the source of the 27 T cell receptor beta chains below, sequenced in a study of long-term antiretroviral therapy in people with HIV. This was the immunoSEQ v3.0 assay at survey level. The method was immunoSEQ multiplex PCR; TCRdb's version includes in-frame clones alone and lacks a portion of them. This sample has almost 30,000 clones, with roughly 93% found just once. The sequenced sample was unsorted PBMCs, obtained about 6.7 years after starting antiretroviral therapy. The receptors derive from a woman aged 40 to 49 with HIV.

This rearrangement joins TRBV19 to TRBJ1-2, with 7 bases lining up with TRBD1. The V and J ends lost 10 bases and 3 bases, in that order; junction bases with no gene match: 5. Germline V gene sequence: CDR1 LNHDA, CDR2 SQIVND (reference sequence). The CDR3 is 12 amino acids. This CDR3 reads CAITDRYYGYTF. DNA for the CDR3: TGTGCCATTACGGACAGGTACTATGGCTACACCTTC.

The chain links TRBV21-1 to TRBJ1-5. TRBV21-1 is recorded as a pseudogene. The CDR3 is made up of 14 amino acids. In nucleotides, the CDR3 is TGTGCCAGCGGACCGGGGGGCACCGACCAGCCCCAGCATTTT. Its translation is CASGPGGTDQPQHF.

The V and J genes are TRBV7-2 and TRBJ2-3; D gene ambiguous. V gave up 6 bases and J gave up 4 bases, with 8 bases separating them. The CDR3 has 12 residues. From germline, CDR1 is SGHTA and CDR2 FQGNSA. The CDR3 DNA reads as TGTGCCAGCAGATCCAATTCAGATACGCAGTATTTT. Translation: CASRSNSDTQYF.

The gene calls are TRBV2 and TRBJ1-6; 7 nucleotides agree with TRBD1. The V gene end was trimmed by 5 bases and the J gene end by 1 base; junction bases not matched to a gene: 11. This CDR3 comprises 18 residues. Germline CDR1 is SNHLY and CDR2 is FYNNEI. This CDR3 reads CASSRGEQGSSYNSPLHF. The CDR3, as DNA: TGTGCCAGCAGTAGGGGGGAACAGGGGAGTTCCTATAATTCACCCCTCCACTTT.

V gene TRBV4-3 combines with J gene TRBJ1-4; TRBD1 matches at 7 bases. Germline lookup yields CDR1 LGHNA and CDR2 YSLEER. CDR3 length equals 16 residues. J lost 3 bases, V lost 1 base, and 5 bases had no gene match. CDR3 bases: TGCGCCAGCAGCCAAGGAACAGGGGCCCCTAATGAAAAACTGTTTTTT. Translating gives CASSQGTGAPNEKLFF.

The CDR3 DNA reads as TGTGCCAGCAGTTCGGGGACAGGGAGGGAGACCCAGTACTTC. Protein sequence: CASSSGTGRETQYF. The V and J genes are TRBV6-5 and TRBJ2-5; 9 nucleotides line up with TRBD1. Germline V CDR1 and CDR2: MNHEY, SVGAGI. Losses at the gene ends were 4 bases for V and 5 bases for J; bases not matched to a gene: 5. CDR3 length: 14 residues.

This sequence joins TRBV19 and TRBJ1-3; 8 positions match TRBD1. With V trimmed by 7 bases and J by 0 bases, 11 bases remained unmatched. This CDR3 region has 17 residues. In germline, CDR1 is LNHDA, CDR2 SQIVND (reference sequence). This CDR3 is CASIRGTGSISGNTIYF. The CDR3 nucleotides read TGTGCCAGTATTAGAGGGACAGGATCAATCTCTGGAAACACCATATATTTT. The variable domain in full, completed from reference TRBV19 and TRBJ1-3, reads DGGITQSPKYLFRKEGQNVTLSCEQNLNHDAMYWYRQDPGQGLRLIYYSQIVNDFQKGDIAEGYSVSREKKESFPLTVTSAQKNPTAFYLCASIRGTGSISGNTIYFGEGSWLTVV.

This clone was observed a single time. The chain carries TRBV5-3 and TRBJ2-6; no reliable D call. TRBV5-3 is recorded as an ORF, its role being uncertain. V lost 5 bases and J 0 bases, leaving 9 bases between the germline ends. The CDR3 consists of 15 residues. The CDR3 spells CARRDRTSGANVLTF. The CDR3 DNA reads TGTGCCAGAAGGGACCGAACCTCTGGGGCCAACGTCCTGACTTTC.

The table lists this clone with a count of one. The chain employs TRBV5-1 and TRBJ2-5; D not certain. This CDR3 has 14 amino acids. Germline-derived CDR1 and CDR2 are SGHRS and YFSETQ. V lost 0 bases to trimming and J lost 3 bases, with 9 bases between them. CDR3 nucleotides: TGCGCCAGCAGCTTGGGCGCAGCCGAAGAGACCCAGTACTTC. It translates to CASSLGAAEETQYF.

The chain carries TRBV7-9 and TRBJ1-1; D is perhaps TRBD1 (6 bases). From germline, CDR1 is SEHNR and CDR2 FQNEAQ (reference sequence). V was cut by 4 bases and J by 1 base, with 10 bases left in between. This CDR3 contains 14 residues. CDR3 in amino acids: CASSSGQRNTEAFF. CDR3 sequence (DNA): TGTGCCAGCAGCTCCGGACAGAGGAACACTGAAGCTTTCTTT.

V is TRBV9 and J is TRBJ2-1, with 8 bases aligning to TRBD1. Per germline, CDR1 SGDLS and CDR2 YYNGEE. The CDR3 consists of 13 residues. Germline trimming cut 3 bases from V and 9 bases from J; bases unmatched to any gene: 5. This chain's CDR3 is CASSERQGSEQFF. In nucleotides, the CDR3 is TGTGCCAGCAGCGAACGACAGGGGTCTGAGCAGTTCTTC.

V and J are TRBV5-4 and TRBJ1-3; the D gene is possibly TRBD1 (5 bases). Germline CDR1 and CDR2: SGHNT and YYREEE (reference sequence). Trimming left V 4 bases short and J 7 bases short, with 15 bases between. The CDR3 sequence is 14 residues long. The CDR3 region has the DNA TGTGCCAGCAGCCGGGGGACGGATGTTAACACCATATATTTT. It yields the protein CASSRGTDVNTIYF.

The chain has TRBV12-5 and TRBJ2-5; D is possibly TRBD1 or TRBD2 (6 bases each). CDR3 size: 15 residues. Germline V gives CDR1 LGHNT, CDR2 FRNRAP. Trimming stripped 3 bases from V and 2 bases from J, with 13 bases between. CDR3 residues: CASGLGGTTQETQYF. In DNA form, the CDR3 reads TGTGCTAGTGGTTTAGGAGGGACAACACAAGAGACCCAGTACTTC. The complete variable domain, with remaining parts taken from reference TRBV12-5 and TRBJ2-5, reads DARVTQTPRHKVTEMGQEVTMRCQPILGHNTVFWYRQTMMQGLELLAYFRNRAPLDDSGMPKDRFSAEMPDATLATLKIQPSEPRDSAVYFCASGLGGTTQETQYFGPGTRLLVL.

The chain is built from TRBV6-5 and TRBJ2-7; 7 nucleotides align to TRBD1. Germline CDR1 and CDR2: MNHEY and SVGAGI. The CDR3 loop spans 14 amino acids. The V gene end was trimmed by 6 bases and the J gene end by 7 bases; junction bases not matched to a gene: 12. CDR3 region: CASRIGDSRLEQYF. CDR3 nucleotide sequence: TGTGCCAGCAGGATAGGGGACAGCCGGTTAGAGCAGTACTTC.

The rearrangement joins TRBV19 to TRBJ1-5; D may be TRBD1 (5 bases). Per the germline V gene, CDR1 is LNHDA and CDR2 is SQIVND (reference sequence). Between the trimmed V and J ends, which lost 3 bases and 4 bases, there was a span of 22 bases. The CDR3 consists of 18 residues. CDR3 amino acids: CASSIKEWGSFTNQPQHF. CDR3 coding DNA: TGTGCCAGTAGTATTAAAGAGTGGGGGAGTTTTACTAATCAGCCCCAGCATTTT. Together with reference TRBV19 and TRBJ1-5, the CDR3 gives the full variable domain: DGGITQSPKYLFRKEGQNVTLSCEQNLNHDAMYWYRQDPGQGLRLIYYSQIVNDFQKGDIAEGYSVSREKKESFPLTVTSAQKNPTAFYLCASSIKEWGSFTNQPQHFGDGTRLSIL.

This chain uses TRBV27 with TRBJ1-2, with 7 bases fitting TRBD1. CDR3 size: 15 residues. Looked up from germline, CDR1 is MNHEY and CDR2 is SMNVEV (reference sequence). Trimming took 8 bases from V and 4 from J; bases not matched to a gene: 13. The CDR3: CASSDSLDRVYGYTF. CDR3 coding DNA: TGTGCCAGCTCCGATTCCCTTGACAGGGTCTATGGCTACACCTTC.

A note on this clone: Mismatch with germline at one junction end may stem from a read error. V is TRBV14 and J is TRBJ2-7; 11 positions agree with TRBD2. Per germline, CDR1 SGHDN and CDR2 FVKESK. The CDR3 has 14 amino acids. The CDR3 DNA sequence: TGTGCCAGCAACCAACTAGCGGGGGACTACGAGCAGTACTTC. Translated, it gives CASNQLAGDYEQYF.

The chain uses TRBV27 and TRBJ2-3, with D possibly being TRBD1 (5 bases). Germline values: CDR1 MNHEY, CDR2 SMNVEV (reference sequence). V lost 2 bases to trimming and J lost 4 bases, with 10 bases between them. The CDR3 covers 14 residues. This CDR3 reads CASSLRQPPDTQYF. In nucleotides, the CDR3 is TGTGCCAGCAGTTTACGACAGCCCCCAGATACGCAGTATTTT.

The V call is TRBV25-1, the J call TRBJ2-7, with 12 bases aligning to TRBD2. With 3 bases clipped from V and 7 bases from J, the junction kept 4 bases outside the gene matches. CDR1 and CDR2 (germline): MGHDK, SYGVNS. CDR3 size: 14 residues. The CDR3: CASSELAGGWEQYF. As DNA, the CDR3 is TGTGCCAGCAGTGAGCTAGCGGGGGGGTGGGAGCAGTACTTC.

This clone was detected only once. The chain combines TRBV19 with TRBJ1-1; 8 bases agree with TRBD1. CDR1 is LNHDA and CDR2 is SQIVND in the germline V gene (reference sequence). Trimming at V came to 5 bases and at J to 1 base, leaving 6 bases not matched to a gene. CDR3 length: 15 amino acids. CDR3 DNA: TGTGCCAGTAGTTCCCGACAGGGGACGAACACTGAAGCTTTCTTT. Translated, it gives CASSSRQGTNTEAFF.

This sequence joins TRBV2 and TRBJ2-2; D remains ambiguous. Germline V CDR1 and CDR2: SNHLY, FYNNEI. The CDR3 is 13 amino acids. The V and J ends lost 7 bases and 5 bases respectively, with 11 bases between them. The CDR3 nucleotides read TGTGCCAGCAAGGATCCGAGAACCGGGGAGCTGTTTTTT. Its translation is CASKDPRTGELFF.

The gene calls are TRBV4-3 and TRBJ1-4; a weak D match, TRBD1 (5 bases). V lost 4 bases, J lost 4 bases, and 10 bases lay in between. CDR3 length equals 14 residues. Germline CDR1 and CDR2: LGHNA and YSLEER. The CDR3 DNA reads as TGCGCCAGCAGCCCGACAGCGAATAATGAAAAACTGTTTTTT. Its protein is CASSPTANNEKLFF.

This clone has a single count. The CDR3 bases are TGCGCCAGCAGCGGTGTCGGCGACATAAGGCTTGGCTACACCTTC. This gives the protein CASSGVGDIRLGYTF. The rearrangement uses TRBV4-1 and TRBJ1-2; D is unresolved. The CDR3 loop spans 15 amino acids. Germline assignment: CDR1 MGHRA and CDR2 YSYEKL. Trimming took off 5 bases at V and 7 bases at J, with 20 bases between the two ends.

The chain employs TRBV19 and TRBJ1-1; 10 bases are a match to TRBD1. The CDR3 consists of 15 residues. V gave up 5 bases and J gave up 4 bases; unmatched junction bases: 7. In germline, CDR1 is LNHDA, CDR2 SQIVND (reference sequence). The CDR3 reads CASSQGTGAGTEAFF. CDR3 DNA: TGTGCCAGTAGTCAAGGGACAGGGGCGGGCACTGAAGCTTTCTTT.

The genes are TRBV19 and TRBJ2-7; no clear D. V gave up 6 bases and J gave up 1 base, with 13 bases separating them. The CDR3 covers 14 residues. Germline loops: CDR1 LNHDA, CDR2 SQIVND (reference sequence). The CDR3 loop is CASRGPPPSYEQYF. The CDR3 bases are TGTGCCAGTAGAGGCCCCCCTCCATCCTACGAGCAGTACTTC.

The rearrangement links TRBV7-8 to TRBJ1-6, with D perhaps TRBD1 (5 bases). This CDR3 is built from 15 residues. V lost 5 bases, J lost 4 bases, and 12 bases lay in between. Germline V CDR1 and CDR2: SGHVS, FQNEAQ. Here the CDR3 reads CASSPIGTYNSPLHF. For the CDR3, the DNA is TGTGCCAGCAGCCCCATTGGGACTTATAATTCACCCCTCCACTTT.

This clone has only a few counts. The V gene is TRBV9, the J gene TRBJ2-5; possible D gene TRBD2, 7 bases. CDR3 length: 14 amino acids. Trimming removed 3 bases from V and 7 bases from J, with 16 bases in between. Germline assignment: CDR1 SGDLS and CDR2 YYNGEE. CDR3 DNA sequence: TGTGCCAGCAGCGATACGGGCGGGGGCGGGACCCAGTACTTC. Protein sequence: CASSDTGGGGTQYF.